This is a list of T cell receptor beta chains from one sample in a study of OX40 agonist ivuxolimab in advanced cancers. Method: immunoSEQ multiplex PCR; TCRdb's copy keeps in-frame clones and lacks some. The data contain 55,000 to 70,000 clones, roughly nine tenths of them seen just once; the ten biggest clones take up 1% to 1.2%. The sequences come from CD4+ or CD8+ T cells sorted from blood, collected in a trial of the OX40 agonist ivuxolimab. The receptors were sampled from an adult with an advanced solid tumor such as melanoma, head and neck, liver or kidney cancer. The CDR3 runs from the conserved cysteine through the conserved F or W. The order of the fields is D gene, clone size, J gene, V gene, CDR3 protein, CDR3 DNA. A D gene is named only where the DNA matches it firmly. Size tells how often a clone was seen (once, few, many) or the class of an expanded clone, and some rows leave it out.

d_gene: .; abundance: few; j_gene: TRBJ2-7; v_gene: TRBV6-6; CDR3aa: CASSYITGSYEQYF; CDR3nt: TGTGCCAGCAGTTACATCACAGGATCCTACGAGCAGTACTTC
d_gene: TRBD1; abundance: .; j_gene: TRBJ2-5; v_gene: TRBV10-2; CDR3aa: CASRQGAGETQYF; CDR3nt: TGCGCCAGCAGACAGGGGGCAGGGGAGACCCAGTACTTC
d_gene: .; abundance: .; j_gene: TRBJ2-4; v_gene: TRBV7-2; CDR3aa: CASSFPSGARLRNIQYF; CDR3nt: TGTGCCAGCAGCTTCCCCTCCGGGGCACGGCTGAGAAACATTCAGTACTTC
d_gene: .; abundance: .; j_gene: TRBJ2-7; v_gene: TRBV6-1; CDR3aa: CASSEALGSEQYF; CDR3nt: TGTGCCAGCAGTGAAGCTCTGGGGTCCGAGCAGTACTTC
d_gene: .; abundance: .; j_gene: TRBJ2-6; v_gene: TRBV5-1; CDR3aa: CASSLVTSGANVLTF; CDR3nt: TGCGCCAGCAGCTTGGTGACTTCTGGGGCCAACGTCCTGACTTTC
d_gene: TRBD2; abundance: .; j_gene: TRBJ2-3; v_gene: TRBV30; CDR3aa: CAWKLAGSTDTQYF; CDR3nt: TGTGCCTGGAAACTAGCGGGGAGCACAGATACGCAGTATTTT
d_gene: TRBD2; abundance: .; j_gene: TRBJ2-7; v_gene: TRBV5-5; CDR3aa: CASSRGLLAGGPYEQYF; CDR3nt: TGTGCCAGCAGTCGCGGCCTACTAGCGGGGGGGCCTTATGAGCAGTACTTC
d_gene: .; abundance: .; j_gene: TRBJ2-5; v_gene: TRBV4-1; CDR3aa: CASSQPTRGGGTQYF; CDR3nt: TGCGCCAGCAGCCAGCCCACCCGAGGGGGGGGGACCCAGTACTTC
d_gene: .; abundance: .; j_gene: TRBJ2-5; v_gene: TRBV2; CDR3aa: CASTQGPGKTQYF; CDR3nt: TGTGCCAGCACCCAGGGACCTGGAAAGACCCAGTACTTC
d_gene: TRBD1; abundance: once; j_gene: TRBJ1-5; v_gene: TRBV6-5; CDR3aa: CASRLGQGPNQPQHF; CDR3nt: TGTGCCAGCAGACTTGGACAGGGACCGAATCAGCCCCAGCATTTT
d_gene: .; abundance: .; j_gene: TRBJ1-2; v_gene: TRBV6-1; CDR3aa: CASSVDKNYGYTF; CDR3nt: TGTGCCAGCAGCGTTGACAAGAACTATGGCTACACCTTC
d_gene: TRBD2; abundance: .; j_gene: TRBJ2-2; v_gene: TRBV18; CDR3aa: CASSPYFGTNGGELFF; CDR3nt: TGTGCCAGCTCACCTTACTTCGGGACTAACGGCGGGGAGCTGTTTTTT
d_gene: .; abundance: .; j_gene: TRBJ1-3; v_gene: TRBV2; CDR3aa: CASSTQGYSGNTIYF; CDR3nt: TGTGCCAGCAGTACCCAGGGGTACTCTGGAAACACCATATATTTT
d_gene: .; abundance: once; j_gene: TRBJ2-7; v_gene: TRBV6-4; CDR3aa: CASSDDDRYEQYF; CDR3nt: TGTGCCAGCAGTGACGACGACAGATACGAGCAGTACTTC
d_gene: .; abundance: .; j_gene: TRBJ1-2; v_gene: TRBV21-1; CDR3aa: CASSTRRRGGYGYTF; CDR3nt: TGTGCCAGCAGCACCCGGAGGAGGGGCGGTTATGGCTACACCTTC
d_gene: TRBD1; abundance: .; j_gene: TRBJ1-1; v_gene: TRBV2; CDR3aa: CASGVGTVTEAFF; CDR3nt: TGTGCCAGTGGGGTTGGGACAGTGACTGAAGCTTTCTTT
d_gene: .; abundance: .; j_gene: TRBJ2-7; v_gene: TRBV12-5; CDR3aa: CASGFGAEGYHEQYF; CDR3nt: TGTGCTAGTGGTTTCGGGGCGGAGGGGTACCACGAGCAGTACTTC
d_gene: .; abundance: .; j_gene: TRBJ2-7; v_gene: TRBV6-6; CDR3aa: CASRKSGGSYEQYF; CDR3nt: TGTGCCAGCAGGAAATCAGGGGGGAGCTACGAGCAGTACTTC
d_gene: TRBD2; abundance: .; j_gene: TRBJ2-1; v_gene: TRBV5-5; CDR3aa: CASSYSGGPYNEQFF; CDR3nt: TGTGCCAGCAGCTATAGCGGGGGGCCTTACAATGAGCAGTTCTTC
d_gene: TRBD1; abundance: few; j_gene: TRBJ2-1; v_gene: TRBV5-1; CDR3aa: CASSFTGEPYNEQFF; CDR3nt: TGCGCCAGCAGCTTTACAGGGGAACCCTACAATGAGCAGTTCTTC
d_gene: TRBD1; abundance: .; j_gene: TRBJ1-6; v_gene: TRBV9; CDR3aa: CASSVADRGNSPLHF; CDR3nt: TGTGCCAGCAGCGTAGCCGACAGGGGAAATTCACCCCTCCACTTT
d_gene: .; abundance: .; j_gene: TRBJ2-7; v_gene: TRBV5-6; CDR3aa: CASSRNRAYEQYF; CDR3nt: TGTGCCAGCAGCCGCAACCGGGCCTACGAGCAGTACTTC
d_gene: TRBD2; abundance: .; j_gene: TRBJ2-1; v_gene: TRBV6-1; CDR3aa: CASSGLAGVNEQFF; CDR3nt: TGTGCCAGCAGTGGCCTAGCGGGGGTCAATGAGCAGTTCTTC
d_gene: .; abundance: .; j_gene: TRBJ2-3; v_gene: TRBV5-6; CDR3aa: CATGGRRTDTQYF; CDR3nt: TGTGCCACAGGAGGGCGGAGAACAGATACGCAGTATTTT
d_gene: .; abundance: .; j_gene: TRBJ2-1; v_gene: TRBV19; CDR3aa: CASSMGRSSYNEQFF; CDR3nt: TGTGCCAGTAGTATGGGACGCAGCTCCTACAATGAGCAGTTCTTC
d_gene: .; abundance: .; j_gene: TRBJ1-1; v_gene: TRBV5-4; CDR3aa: CASSPTPGPFRPFF; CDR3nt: TGTGCCAGCAGCCCAACCCCAGGACCCTTCCGGCCTTTCTTT
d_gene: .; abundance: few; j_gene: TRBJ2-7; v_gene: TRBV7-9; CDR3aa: CASSKTDGHSYEQYF; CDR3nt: TGTGCCAGCAGCAAAACGGACGGGCACTCCTACGAGCAGTACTTC
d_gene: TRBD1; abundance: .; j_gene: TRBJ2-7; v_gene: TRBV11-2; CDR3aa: CASSRGQGGYEQYF; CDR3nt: TGTGCCAGCAGCCGGGGACAGGGCGGGTACGAGCAGTACTTC
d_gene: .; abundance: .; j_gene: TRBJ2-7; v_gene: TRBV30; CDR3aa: CAWSARRAPYEQYF; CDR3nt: TGTGCCTGGAGTGCTAGGAGAGCACCCTACGAGCAGTACTTC
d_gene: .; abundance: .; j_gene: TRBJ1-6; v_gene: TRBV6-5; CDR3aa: CASSRWDGGSPLHF; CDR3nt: TGTGCCAGCTCAAGGTGGGACGGGGGTTCACCCCTCCACTTT
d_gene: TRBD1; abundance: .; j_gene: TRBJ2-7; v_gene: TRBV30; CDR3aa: CAWSPGTVYEQYF; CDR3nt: TGTGCCTGGAGTCCCGGGACAGTCTACGAGCAGTACTTC
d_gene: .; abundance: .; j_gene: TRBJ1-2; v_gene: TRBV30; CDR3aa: CAGLSRGYEGYTF; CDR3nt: TGTGCCGGGTTAAGCCGAGGGTATGAGGGCTACACCTTC
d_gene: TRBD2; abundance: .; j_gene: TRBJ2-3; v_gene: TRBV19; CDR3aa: CASSRAGLAGDTDTQYF; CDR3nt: TGTGCCAGTAGTAGGGCGGGACTAGCGGGGGATACAGATACGCAGTATTTT
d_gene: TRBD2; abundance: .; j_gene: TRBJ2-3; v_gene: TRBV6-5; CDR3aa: CASSVAGGPDTQYF; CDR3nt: TGTGCCAGCAGTGTAGCGGGGGGGCCAGATACGCAGTATTTT
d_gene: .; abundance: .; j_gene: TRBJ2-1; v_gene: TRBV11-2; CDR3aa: CASSFLGTRGNEQFF; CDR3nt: TGTGCCAGCAGCTTCCTGGGGACTCGGGGCAATGAGCAGTTCTTC
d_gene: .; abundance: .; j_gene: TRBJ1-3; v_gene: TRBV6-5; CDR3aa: CASSYARGGNTIYF; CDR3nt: TGTGCCAGCAGTTACGCGAGGGGAGGAAACACCATATATTTT
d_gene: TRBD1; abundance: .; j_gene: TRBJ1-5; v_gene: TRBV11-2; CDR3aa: CASSLGTGAGGQPQHF; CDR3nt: TGTGCCAGCAGCTTAGGGACAGGGGCAGGAGGACAGCCCCAGCATTTT
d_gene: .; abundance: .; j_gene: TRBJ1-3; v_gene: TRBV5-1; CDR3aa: CASSSSEASGNTIYF; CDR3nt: TGCGCCAGCAGCTCCAGTGAAGCCTCCGGAAACACCATATATTTT
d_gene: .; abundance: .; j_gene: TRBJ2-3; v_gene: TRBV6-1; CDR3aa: CASSELRGADTQYF; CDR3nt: TGTGCCAGCAGTGAACTGAGGGGGGCAGATACGCAGTATTTT
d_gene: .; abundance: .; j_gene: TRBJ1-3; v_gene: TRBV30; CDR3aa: CAWSVLSGNTIYF; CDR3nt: TGTGCCTGGAGTGTACTCTCTGGAAACACCATATATTTT
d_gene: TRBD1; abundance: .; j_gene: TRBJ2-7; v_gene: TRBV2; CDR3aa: CASSVQGMPYEQYF; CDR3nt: TGTGCCAGCAGTGTACAGGGGATGCCCTACGAGCAGTACTTC